These 25 T cell receptor beta chains were sequenced from one sample in a study of blood T cell repertoires in COVID-19 (dated by TCRdb to the early 2020s). Library preparation employed the immunoSEQ multiplex PCR assay. This immuneACCESS table, as held by TCRdb, lists in-frame sequences with V and J called but not all clones. Of the missing ones, under half trace to an unresolved V gene in checked studies; the others have no known cause. This sample has some 290,000 clones in its table, and about 85% of those were observed once. 2% to 2.5% of the sample lies in the top ten. The source material was peripheral blood. Receptor source: a woman between 50 and 59 years old who had recovered from COVID-19.

This rearrangement joins TRBV15 to TRBJ2-5; TRBD1 aligns across 8 bases. Trimming took 3 bases from V and 4 from J; bases not matched to a gene: 7. The germline V gene has CDR1 LNHNV and CDR2 YYDKDF (reference sequence). This CDR3 is built from 15 residues. The CDR3 DNA follows: TGTGCCACCAGCAGCCGACAGGGGAAGGGAGAGACCCAGTACTTC. It yields the protein CATSSRQGKGETQYF.

On this clone itself: Just one base apart from a much larger clone, this may be a read error. This sequence joins TRBV5-1 and TRBJ1-1, with D possibly being TRBD1 (6 bases). V lost 1 base to trimming and J lost 3 bases, with 7 bases between them. Germline CDR1 SGHRS, CDR2 YFSETQ. The CDR3 totals 13 residues. In DNA form, the CDR3 reads TGCGCCAGCAGCTTGACAGGGTACACTGAAGCTTTCTTT. Translation gives CASSLTGYTEAFF.

The gene calls are TRBV5-5 and TRBJ2-7; TRBD2 agrees at 7 bases. The V segment lost 5 bases and the J segment 4 bases; nucleotides outside the gene matches: 18. The CDR3 covers 17 residues. Germline CDR1 and CDR2: SGHKS and YYEKEE (reference sequence). CDR3 region: CASSPTMLVGRRYEQYF. CDR3 nucleotides: TGTGCCAGCAGTCCCACCATGCTAGTCGGGAGGCGGTACGAGCAGTACTTC.

The chain recombines TRBV27 with TRBJ2-1; D possibly corresponds to TRBD1 (5 bases). CDR1 is MNHEY, CDR2 SMNVEV, per germline (reference sequence). CDR3 length: 13 residues. V lost 2 bases and J 9 bases, leaving 11 bases between the germline ends. This chain's CDR3 is CASSLIPRGEQFF. The CDR3 nucleotides read TGTGCCAGCAGTTTAATCCCAAGGGGTGAGCAGTTCTTC.

The V gene is TRBV29-1, the J gene TRBJ2-7; the D gene is possibly TRBD1 (6 bases). Germline V gene lookup returns CDR1 SQVTM and CDR2 ANQGSEA. V was pared by 2 bases and J by 7 bases, with 15 bases between. CDR3 length equals 13 residues. The CDR3 sequence is CSVEYRVQGEQYF. The CDR3 DNA reads TGCAGCGTTGAATACAGGGTTCAGGGTGAGCAGTACTTC.

This chain joins TRBV3-1 (or the pseudogene TRBV3-2) and TRBJ2-7; 7 bases are a match to TRBD1. There are 14 residues in the CDR3. The V gene's germline CDR1 is LGHDT and CDR2 YNNKEL (reference sequence). V lost 4 bases to trimming and J lost 2 bases; unmatched junction nucleotides: 5. The CDR3 sequence: CASSPIDRAYEQYF. For the CDR3, the DNA is TGTGCCAGCAGCCCAATTGACAGGGCCTACGAGCAGTACTTC.

This clone was seen only once. The chain carries TRBV28 and TRBJ2-1, with TRBD2 matching over 7 bases. Germline V gene data show CDR1 as MDHEN and CDR2 as SYDVKM. The CDR3 is 18 amino acids. After removal of 4 bases from V and 5 bases from J, the junction contained 17 bases not matched to a gene. The CDR3 protein is CASSSHFREEKEHNEQFF. The CDR3 DNA follows: TGTGCCAGCAGTTCACATTTCCGGGAGGAAAAAGAGCACAATGAGCAGTTCTTC.

This clone has just one count. The V gene is TRBV3-1 (or the pseudogene TRBV3-2), the J gene TRBJ2-3; 7 bases are shared with TRBD2. With V trimmed by 8 bases and J by 8 bases, 10 bases remained unmatched. This CDR3 has 13 residues. Germline V gene sequence: CDR1 LGHDT, CDR2 YNNKEL (reference sequence). CDR3 protein: CASRGLLPATQYF. In nucleotides, the CDR3 is TGTGCCAGCCGGGGACTACTTCCGGCTACGCAGTATTTT.

This chain joins TRBV7-2 and TRBJ2-3, with 8 bases aligning to TRBD1. The germline V gene encodes CDR1 SGHTA and CDR2 FQGNSA. CDR3 length equals 19 residues. J lost 2 bases, V lost 2 bases, and 15 bases had no gene match. CDR3 DNA sequence: TGTGCCAGCAGCTTAACAACCGGGACAGGAGCGGCAGACACAGATACGCAGTATTTT. It yields the protein CASSLTTGTGAADTDTQYF.

The chain joins TRBV10-3 to TRBJ1-1, with TRBD1 as a possible D gene (6 bases). The CDR3 has 12 residues. Looked up from germline, CDR1 is ENHRY and CDR2 is SYGVKD. V was pared by 4 bases and J by 8 bases, with 11 bases between. CDR3 sequence reads: CAISGGQREAFF. In DNA form, the CDR3 reads TGTGCCATCAGTGGGGGACAAAGGGAAGCTTTCTTT.

This clone was detected only once. This chain links TRBV2 with TRBJ2-6; perhaps TRBD2 as D (5 bases). The germline V gene has CDR1 SNHLY and CDR2 FYNNEI. With 3 bases removed from V and 2 bases from J, the gap between germline ends came to 8 bases. The CDR3 loop spans 15 amino acids. The CDR3 DNA reads as TGTGCCAGCAGTGAGGAGAGGGCTGGGGCCAACGTCCTGACTTTC. Its protein is CASSEERAGANVLTF. Drawing the rest from reference TRBV2 and TRBJ2-6, the complete variable domain is EPEVTQTPSHQVTQMGQEVILRCVPISNHLYFYWYRQILGQKVEFLVSFYNNEISEKSEIFDDQFSVERPDGSNFTLKIRSTKLEDSAMYFCASSEERAGANVLTFGAGSRLTVL.

The rearrangement links TRBV12-3 or TRBV12-4 to TRBJ2-2; TRBD2 might be the D (6 bases). The CDR3 contains 13 residues. Trimming took off 1 base at V and 9 bases at J, with 9 bases between the two ends. The CDR3 region is CASSLGGVRELFF. CDR3 coding DNA: TGTGCCAGCAGTTTAGGCGGGGTTCGGGAGCTGTTTTTT.

V gene TRBV19 combines with J gene TRBJ1-5; D is uncertain. Germline CDR1 is LNHDA and CDR2 is SQIVND (reference sequence). V lost 4 bases and J lost 0, with 7 bases in between. The CDR3 has 14 amino acids. The CDR3 region has the DNA TGTGCCAGTAGTACCACTAATAGCAATCAGCCCCAGCATTTT. Amino acid sequence: CASSTTNSNQPQHF.

The V call is TRBV29-1, the J call TRBJ2-1; tentative D call: TRBD2 (6 bases). Germline CDR1 and CDR2: SQVTM and ANQGSEA. Trimming left V 4 bases short and J 3 bases short, with 16 bases between. This CDR3 is built from 15 residues. The CDR3 sequence is CSVGGLAYNYNEQFF. The CDR3 DNA sequence: TGCAGCGTTGGGGGACTGGCTTATAACTACAATGAGCAGTTCTTC.

The chain has TRBV19 and TRBJ1-2; the D gene is possibly TRBD1 (6 bases). There are 16 residues in the CDR3. Per the germline V gene, CDR1 is LNHDA and CDR2 is SQIVND (reference sequence). Trimming left V 5 bases short and J 2 bases short, with 18 bases between. CDR3 protein: CASSWASEGENYGYTF. In DNA form, the CDR3 reads TGTGCCAGTAGTTGGGCCAGCGAGGGGGAGAACTATGGCTACACCTTC.

The chain uses TRBV30 and TRBJ1-2; no reliable D call. The CDR3 totals 15 residues. Trimming stripped 2 bases from V and 8 bases from J, with 21 bases between. CDR1 is GTSNPN, CDR2 SVGIG, per germline (reference sequence). The CDR3 protein is CAWSTVIELLRGYTF. Here the CDR3 DNA reads TGTGCCTGGAGTACGGTAATCGAACTTCTACGGGGCTACACCTTC.

The CDR3 sequence: CASRAVAGYNEQFF. The CDR3 region has the DNA TGTGCCAGCAGGGCCGTAGCGGGCTACAATGAGCAGTTCTTC. The chain employs TRBV28 and TRBJ2-1; TRBD2 matches at 7 bases. The CDR3 totals 14 residues. Unmatched junction bases numbered 5, after V lost 6 bases and J lost 3 bases. The germline gives CDR1 MDHEN, CDR2 SYDVKM.

Concerning this clone: The CDR3 end shows no conserved phenylalanine or tryptophan, and so a read error is likely. The DNA is omitted, as the CDR3 cannot be located on it reliably, and the CDR3 follows TCRdb's listing. V gene TRBV21-1 combines with J gene TRBJ2-2; TRBD2 is the table's D call and was not checked against the DNA. TRBV21-1 counts as a pseudogene. The CDR3 extends over 11 residues, inclusive of both ends. CDR3 loop: CASSETCEGEC.

The count of this clone is one. This chain links TRBV15 with TRBJ2-4; possibly TRBD1 for D (5 bases). The germline gives CDR1 LNHNV, CDR2 YYDKDF (reference sequence). The CDR3 is 16 amino acids. V gave up 3 bases and J gave up 8 bases, with 20 bases separating them. The CDR3 loop is CATSSAHWAGLDIQYF. Here the CDR3 DNA reads TGTGCCACCAGCAGTGCTCACTGGGCAGGGCTGGACATTCAGTACTTC.

V and J are TRBV2 and TRBJ2-5, with D maybe TRBD2 (6 bases). Trimming shortened V by 3 bases and J by 2 bases, and 10 bases separated the two germline ends. This CDR3 contains 14 residues. In germline, CDR1 is SNHLY, CDR2 FYNNEI. CDR3 loop: CASSEVAVQETQYF. The CDR3 bases are TGTGCCAGCAGTGAGGTAGCGGTTCAAGAGACCCAGTACTTC. Combining the CDR3 with reference TRBV2 and TRBJ2-5 gives the whole variable domain EPEVTQTPSHQVTQMGQEVILRCVPISNHLYFYWYRQILGQKVEFLVSFYNNEISEKSEIFDDQFSVERPDGSNFTLKIRSTKLEDSAMYFCASSEVAVQETQYFGPGTRLLVL.

A word on this clone: In the same sample, other DNA sequences code for this CDR3. The chain carries TRBV29-1 and TRBJ1-4; TRBD1 matches at 10 bases. V lost 6 bases to trimming and J lost 5 bases; unmatched junction nucleotides: 6. CDR1 is SQVTM and CDR2 is ANQGSEA in the germline V gene. The CDR3 is 14 residues long. As DNA, the CDR3 is TGCAGCGTGGAGGGGACAGGGGACAATGAAAAACTGTTTTTT. Its translation: CSVEGTGDNEKLFF.

This clone was seen only once. For the CDR3, the DNA is TGTGCCAGCAGTTACTCGATAGGGGAGGGGTTCACCTTC. Translation gives CASSYSIGEGFTF. The gene calls are TRBV6-5 and TRBJ1-2, with a tentative D call TRBD1 (5 bases). The CDR3 has 13 amino acids. Trimming shortened V by 0 bases and J by 13 bases, and 15 bases separated the two germline ends. Germline V gene data show CDR1 as MNHEY and CDR2 as SVGAGI.

This clone occurred a few times. The chain uses TRBV7-3 and TRBJ1-1, with D unclear. Germline V gene data show CDR1 as SGHTA and CDR2 as FQGTGA. The germline V and J ends were trimmed by 3 bases and 10 bases, with 15 bases remaining between them. The CDR3 is 13 amino acids. Here the CDR3 reads CASSLSGESGAFF. CDR3 nucleotides: TGTGCCAGCAGCTTGAGTGGGGAGTCGGGAGCTTTCTTT.

The sample holds a few counts of this clone. The chain uses TRBV27 and TRBJ2-2; 10 bases align to TRBD2. The CDR3 is made up of 15 amino acids. With 5 bases clipped from V and 6 bases from J, the junction kept 6 bases outside the gene matches. CDR1 is MNHEY and CDR2 is SMNVEV in the germline V gene (reference sequence). The CDR3 region is CASSRILAGSGELFF. The CDR3, as DNA: TGTGCCAGCAGTCGAATACTAGCGGGATCCGGGGAGCTGTTTTTT.

The chain joins TRBV7-8 to TRBJ1-4; 9 bases line up with TRBD1. This CDR3 region has 18 residues. Germline-derived CDR1 and CDR2 are SGHVS and FQNEAQ. The trim removed 5 bases at V and 1 base at J, leaving 11 bases unmatched. The CDR3, as DNA: TGTGCCAGCAGCCCAAGGACAGGGGATGTAGAAACTAATGAAAAACTGTTTTTT. Its protein product is CASSPRTGDVETNEKLFF. The entire variable domain, with the rest obtained from reference TRBV7-8 and TRBJ1-4, is as follows: GAGVSQSPRYKVAKRGQDVALRCDPISGHVSLFWYQQALGQGPEFLTYFQNEAQLDKSGLPSDRFFAERPEGSVSTLKIQRTQQEDSAVYLCASSPRTGDVETNEKLFFGSGTQLSVL.